The 27 T cell receptor beta chains below come from one sample, sequenced in a study of blood T cell repertoires in COVID-19. The protocol was immunoSEQ multiplex PCR, while the TCRdb copy is restricted to in-frame clones and leaves out a portion. Here the sample spans about 250,000 clones, 80% to 85% being singletons. The material sequenced was peripheral blood. The receptors were gathered from a man between 45 and 60 years old with active or convalescent COVID-19.

J is TRBJ1-1 and V is TRBV24-1, with D hard to call. V was shortened by 4 bases and J by 1 base, with 24 bases between the two germline ends. This CDR3 has 19 residues. CDR1 is KGHDR and CDR2 is SFDVKD in the germline V gene. CDR3 residues: CATSEPEGHKLAGNTEAFF. CDR3 coding DNA: TGTGCCACCAGTGAACCCGAGGGCCACAAACTCGCCGGGAACACTGAAGCTTTCTTT.

This rearrangement joins TRBV29-1 to TRBJ2-3; 12 bases align to TRBD1. The V gene's germline CDR1 is SQVTM and CDR2 ANQGSEA. The J segment lost 2 bases and the V segment lost 5 bases, leaving 5 bases of the junction unmatched. The CDR3 totals 15 residues. CDR3 in amino acids: CSVSGTGGFTDTQYF. The CDR3 nucleotides read TGCAGCGTTTCTGGGACAGGGGGCTTCACAGATACGCAGTATTTT.

This clone turned up a few times. The chain recombines TRBV6-5 with TRBJ2-1; D is perhaps TRBD1 (6 bases). The CDR3 consists of 15 residues. Germline V gives CDR1 MNHEY, CDR2 SVGAGI. Trimming left V 0 bases short and J 2 bases short, with 8 bases between. CDR3 coding DNA: TGTGCCAGCAGTTACTCAGGGGGAACCTACAATGAGCAGTTCTTC. Encoded protein: CASSYSGGTYNEQFF.

This clone appeared once. J is TRBJ1-2 and V is TRBV30, with a possible D match to TRBD1 (6 bases). The V gene lost 3 bases and the J gene lost 6 bases, with 11 bases spanning the gap. Germline lookup yields CDR1 GTSNPN and CDR2 SVGIG (reference sequence). This CDR3 has 12 amino acids. The CDR3 DNA is TGTGCCTGGAGGACAGGTGATAATGGCTACACCTTC. Protein sequence: CAWRTGDNGYTF.

The rearrangement links TRBV28 to TRBJ2-1; 9 bases map to TRBD1. Germline V CDR1 and CDR2: MDHEN, SYDVKM. CDR3 length: 16 residues. After removal of 5 bases from V and 7 bases from J, the junction contained 12 bases not matched to a gene. CDR3 bases: TGTGCCAGCAGTGCCGGTGGGACAGGGACACCAAATGAGCAGTTCTTC. It is translated as CASSAGGTGTPNEQFF.

This chain connects TRBV4-1 to TRBJ1-5, with TRBD1 matching over 10 bases. Germline V CDR1 and CDR2: MGHRA, YSYEKL. CDR3 size: 17 residues. V shed 4 bases, J shed 0 bases, and the junction held 6 bases outside the gene matches. Here the CDR3 DNA reads TGCGCCAGCAGCCGAACCGGGACAGGGGATAGCAATCAGCCCCAGCATTTT. It specifies CASSRTGTGDSNQPQHF.

The rearrangement links TRBV14 to TRBJ1-4, with D tentatively TRBD1 (5 bases). Germline-derived CDR1 and CDR2 are SGHDN and FVKESK. V dropped 2 bases and J dropped 16 bases, with 17 bases sitting between them. The length of the CDR3 is 13 residues. DNA for the CDR3: TGTGCCAGCAGCCAAAACCCAGGGCTTCCTCCGTTTTTT. Protein: CASSQNPGLPPFF.

The V gene is TRBV5-6, the J gene TRBJ1-5; 8 bases agree with TRBD1. The V segment lost 3 bases and the J segment 7 bases; nucleotides outside the gene matches: 0. The germline V gene encodes CDR1 SGHDT and CDR2 YYEEEE. CDR3 length: 12 residues. The CDR3 reads CASSSGGQPQHF. The CDR3, as DNA: TGTGCCAGCAGCTCAGGGGGCCAGCCCCAGCATTTT. Full variable domain (rest looked up from reference TRBV5-6 and TRBJ1-5): DAGVTQSPTHLIKTRGQQVTLRCSPKSGHDTVSWYQQALGQGPQFIFQYYEEEERQRGNFPDRFSGHQFPNYSSELNVNALLLGDSALYLCASSSGGQPQHFGDGTRLSIL.

The DNA of the CDR3 is TGTGCCAGCAGTGAAGTCCCCGGAGGGACCCAGTACTTC. Encoded protein: CASSEVPGGTQYF. The gene calls are TRBV6-1 and TRBJ2-5, with D possibly being TRBD2 (5 bases). The germline CDR1 and CDR2 sequences are MNHNS and SASEGT. The CDR3 has 13 amino acids. Trimming pared 1 base from V and 7 bases from J, leaving 10 bases between.

This chain links TRBV3-1 (or the pseudogene TRBV3-2) with TRBJ2-3; 12 positions agree with TRBD2. J was trimmed by 0 bases and V by 2 bases; bases with no gene match: 0. Germline CDR1 and CDR2: LGHDT and YNNKEL (reference sequence). The CDR3 covers 16 residues. CDR3 residues: CASSQLAGGSTDTQYF. In nucleotides, the CDR3 is TGTGCCAGCAGCCAACTAGCGGGGGGGAGCACAGATACGCAGTATTTT.

The chain combines TRBV7-2 with TRBJ1-6; D may be TRBD1 (6 bases). The CDR3 has 15 residues. Trimming removed 4 bases from V and 9 bases from J, with 16 bases in between. Germline V lookup: CDR1 SGHTA, CDR2 FQGNSA. CDR3 DNA sequence: TGTGCCAGCAGCTCGGGGCGAGGGGGAGTTTCACCCCTCCACTTT. This translates into CASSSGRGGVSPLHF.

V is TRBV10-3 and J is TRBJ2-3; 10 bases align to TRBD2. The V segment lost 0 bases and the J segment 4 bases; nucleotides outside the gene matches: 1. The germline CDR1 and CDR2 sequences are ENHRY and SYGVKD. This CDR3 has 15 amino acids. CDR3 loop: CAISESSGGPDTQYF. CDR3 nucleotides: TGTGCCATCAGTGAGTCTAGCGGGGGGCCAGATACGCAGTATTTT.

The chain links TRBV2 to TRBJ2-1, with 13 bases lining up with TRBD2. Germline trimming cut 6 bases from V and 9 bases from J; bases unmatched to any gene: 5. In germline, CDR1 is SNHLY, CDR2 FYNNEI. The CDR3 consists of 14 residues. The CDR3 bases are TGTGCCAGCAGCACTAGCGGGGGGGCGGTTGAGCAGTTCTTC. Protein: CASSTSGGAVEQFF.

This chain uses TRBV19 with TRBJ1-1; 8 positions agree with TRBD1. V lost 4 bases and J lost 10; bases outside the gene matches: 2. From germline, CDR1 is LNHDA and CDR2 SQIVND (reference sequence). This CDR3 is 11 amino acids long. CDR3 sequence reads: CASSTTGGAFF. In DNA, the CDR3 is TGTGCCAGTAGTACCACAGGGGGAGCTTTCTTT.

The chain combines TRBV7-8 with TRBJ1-2; 10 bases line up with TRBD1. CDR1 and CDR2 from the germline V gene are SGHVS and FQNEAQ. Trimming cost V 5 bases and J 6 bases; bases outside gene matches: 3. This CDR3 has 13 residues. CDR3 nucleotides: TGTGCCAGCAGCCAGGGACAGGGGAATGGCTACACCTTC. Translated: CASSQGQGNGYTF.

V is TRBV28 and J is TRBJ1-5; 7 nucleotides match TRBD1. The CDR3 is made up of 14 amino acids. J gave up 9 bases and V 6 bases, and 11 bases lay outside the gene matches. Germline CDR1 is MDHEN and CDR2 is SYDVKM. The CDR3 protein is CASRGTAVSWPQHF. CDR3 nucleotides: TGTGCCAGCAGAGGGACAGCCGTATCATGGCCCCAGCATTTT.

In its sample, this clone was seen a few times. This sequence joins TRBV5-1 and TRBJ1-5; no clear D gene. The CDR3 length is 15 residues. The germline V gene has CDR1 SGHRS and CDR2 YFSETQ. V gave up 0 bases and J gave up 5 bases, with 12 bases separating them. This chain's CDR3 is CASSLDSGADQPQHF. CDR3 nucleotides: TGCGCCAGCAGCTTGGATTCCGGAGCTGATCAGCCCCAGCATTTT.

The rearrangement uses TRBV19 and TRBJ2-7; 9 positions match TRBD2. Per germline, CDR1 LNHDA and CDR2 SQIVND (reference sequence). V lost 8 bases and J lost 7; bases outside the gene matches: 15. The CDR3 has 15 amino acids. This CDR3 is CASRGAGGPATEQYF. CDR3 DNA sequence: TGTGCCAGTCGAGGAGCGGGGGGCCCTGCTACTGAGCAGTACTTC.

V and J are TRBV2 and TRBJ1-6; 8 positions match TRBD1. Germline V gene sequence: CDR1 SNHLY, CDR2 FYNNEI. This CDR3 contains 15 residues. V was pared by 7 bases and J by 6 bases, with 8 bases of the junction left unmatched. The CDR3 coding sequence is TGTGCCAGCACCGACAGGGGCTCTCGTAATTCACCCCTCCACTTT. Protein sequence: CASTDRGSRNSPLHF.

This CDR3 is CASSEARGSYNEQFF. CDR3 nucleotide sequence: TGTGCCAGCAGTGAAGCCAGAGGCTCCTACAATGAGCAGTTCTTC. The V gene is TRBV2, the J gene TRBJ2-1, with no clear D. The ends were cut back, 0 bases at V and 0 bases at J, with 6 bases in the middle. Germline CDR1 and CDR2: SNHLY and FYNNEI. There are 15 residues in the CDR3.

The rearrangement joins TRBV9 to TRBJ2-2; the D is unclear. Germline V gene sequence: CDR1 SGDLS, CDR2 YYNGEE. Trimming pared 0 bases from V and 8 bases from J, leaving 11 bases between. This CDR3 is built from 14 residues. The CDR3 nucleotides are TGTGCCAGCAGCGTAGATGGTAGTTTGGGGGAGCTGTTTTTT. This sequence encodes CASSVDGSLGELFF.

This rearrangement joins TRBV3-1 (or the pseudogene TRBV3-2) to TRBJ1-2, with a weak D call TRBD1 (5 bases). V was trimmed by 2 bases and J by 4 bases, leaving 17 bases between them. CDR3 length: 16 residues. Germline V gives CDR1 LGHDT, CDR2 YNNKEL (reference sequence). The CDR3, as DNA: TGTGCCAGCAGCCAATCGGGGAGCTCGGGGGTCTATGGCTACACCTTC. It yields the protein CASSQSGSSGVYGYTF.

The V call is TRBV30, the J call TRBJ2-1; the match to TRBD2 covers 9 bases. CDR3 length equals 14 residues. The germline V gene has CDR1 GTSNPN and CDR2 SVGIG (reference sequence). The V segment lost 7 bases and the J segment 7 bases; nucleotides outside the gene matches: 11. CDR3 DNA sequence: TGTGCCTACCTTGGGGGCGGGGGGGCAAATGAGCAGTTCTTC. This sequence encodes CAYLGGGGANEQFF.

The chain uses TRBV30 and TRBJ1-2; D gene uncertain. This CDR3 has 13 amino acids. CDR1 is GTSNPN, CDR2 SVGIG, per germline (reference sequence). Trimming shortened V by 0 bases and J by 1 base, and 6 bases separated the two germline ends. In nucleotides, the CDR3 is TGTGCCTGGAGTGTGGCGGATAACTATGGCTACACCTTC. Translating gives CAWSVADNYGYTF.

V and J are TRBV7-2 and TRBJ2-7; 8 positions match TRBD2. CDR1 is SGHTA, CDR2 FQGNSA, per germline. V lost 5 bases and J lost 3; bases outside the gene matches: 9. There are 15 residues in the CDR3. The CDR3: CASSPHSGASYEQYF. CDR3 in DNA: TGTGCCAGCAGCCCTCATAGCGGGGCTAGCTACGAGCAGTACTTC.

This clone was counted ten times or more. The chain combines TRBV30 with TRBJ2-2, with D unresolved. The CDR3 is made up of 14 amino acids. The germline gives CDR1 GTSNPN, CDR2 SVGIG (reference sequence). Deletions cut 3 bases from V and 0 bases from J, with 8 bases between. CDR3 bases: TGTGCCTGGAGGAGGCTAGCGAACACCGGGGAGCTGTTTTTT. Translated, it gives CAWRRLANTGELFF.

As DNA, the CDR3 is TGTGCCAGCAGTTTCGCCGCAGGGGTCGTCGACGAGCAGTACTTC. This translates into CASSFAAGVVDEQYF. The J gene is TRBJ2-7, the V gene TRBV27, with TRBD1 as a possible D gene (6 bases). The CDR3 has 15 amino acids. The V end lost 3 bases, the J end lost 5 bases, and 17 bases lay between the germline ends. CDR1 is MNHEY, CDR2 SMNVEV, per germline (reference sequence).